This entry lists 19 T cell receptor beta chains sequenced from one sample in a study of blood T cell repertoires in COVID-19 (TCRdb year 2020). Libraries were built with the immunoSEQ multiplex PCR assay. This is the immuneACCESS table as TCRdb keeps it, with only in-frame sequences that have V and J called. A part of the clones is gone; compared with another copy, unresolved V genes explain less than half, and the rest is unexplained. Recorded for this sample are tens of thousands of clones; around four fifths of them occurred a single time. About 32% of the sample comes from the top ten. Sequencing was performed on peripheral blood. The receptors stem from a human donor in a cohort sampled during active COVID-19.

There are a few counts of this clone. The genes are TRBV5-1 and TRBJ1-4, with D perhaps TRBD1 (5 bases). The germline gives CDR1 SGHRS, CDR2 YFSETQ. The CDR3 runs 15 residues. The V gene lost 4 bases and the J gene lost 8 bases, with 18 bases spanning the gap. CDR3 sequence: CASSPWGGKEEKLFF. The CDR3 nucleotides are TGCGCCAGCAGCCCCTGGGGGGGGAAGGAAGAAAAACTGTTTTTT.

The J gene is TRBJ2-1, the V gene TRBV5-8, with 10 bases identical to TRBD2. CDR1 is SGHTS and CDR2 is YDEGEE in the germline V gene. CDR3 length: 19 amino acids. The junction had 10 bases not matched to a gene; V was cut back by 0 bases and J by 1 base. The CDR3 nucleotides are TGTGCCAGCAGCTTGGCTGTCCAGCGGGGGGGTCATTCCTACAATGAGCAGTTCTTC. Translating gives CASSLAVQRGGHSYNEQFF.

The chain has TRBV27 and TRBJ2-5; tentative D call: TRBD1 (5 bases). Germline V gene sequence: CDR1 MNHEY, CDR2 SMNVEV (reference sequence). The CDR3 runs to 14 residues. Trimming removed 5 bases at V and 5 bases at J, with 15 bases between. The CDR3 loop reads CASSIGQGTETQYF. In nucleotides, the CDR3 is TGTGCCAGCAGTATTGGGCAGGGAACCGAGACCCAGTACTTC.

The V call is TRBV11-2, the J call TRBJ2-7; a possible D gene is TRBD1 (7 bases). The CDR3 runs to 15 residues. The V end was cut by 1 base, the J end by 1 base, with 11 bases between. Per germline, CDR1 SGHAT and CDR2 FQNNGV. The CDR3 loop is CASSLAAGGSYEQYF. CDR3 bases: TGTGCCAGCAGCTTAGCGGCAGGGGGGTCCTACGAGCAGTACTTC. Full variable domain (remainder filled in from reference TRBV11-2 and TRBJ2-7): EAGVAQSPRYKIIEKRQSVAFWCNPISGHATLYWYQQILGQGPKLLIQFQNNGVVDDSQLPKDRFSAERLKGVDSTLKIQPAKLEDSAVYLCASSLAAGGSYEQYFGPGTRLTVT.

This clone showed up just once. This chain joins TRBV4-1 and TRBJ2-1; TRBD2 matches 14 bases. With 0 bases clipped from V and 3 bases from J, the junction kept 4 bases outside the gene matches. This CDR3 has 18 residues. CDR1 and CDR2 (germline): MGHRA, YSYEKL. The CDR3 bases are TGCGCCAGCAGCCAAGAGACTAGCGGGAGGGGGGGCTACAATGAGCAGTTCTTC. Translated, it gives CASSQETSGRGGYNEQFF.

V and J are TRBV24-1 and TRBJ1-2; the match to TRBD1 covers 8 bases. J lost 9 bases, V lost 4 bases, and 6 bases had no gene match. The CDR3 has 13 residues. Germline loops: CDR1 KGHDR, CDR2 SFDVKD. Written as DNA, the CDR3 is TGTGCCACCAGTGACCAAGACAGGGGCAGCTACACCTTC. Translation: CATSDQDRGSYTF.

Only a few counts were recorded for this clone. The chain is built from TRBV25-1 and TRBJ2-3; the D gene is possibly TRBD1 (6 bases). There are 17 residues in the CDR3. Germline CDR1 MGHDK, CDR2 SYGVNS. V was cut by 1 base and J by 1 base, with 15 bases left in between. The CDR3 loop is CASSEWGPERRTDTQYF. The CDR3 DNA reads TGTGCCAGCAGTGAATGGGGGCCGGAGCGTCGCACAGATACGCAGTATTTT.

The chain joins TRBV15 to TRBJ2-1; 11 nucleotides match TRBD2. From germline, CDR1 is LNHNV and CDR2 YYDKDF (reference sequence). V shed 0 bases, J shed 3 bases, and the junction held 7 bases outside the gene matches. The CDR3 consists of 18 residues. In DNA form, the CDR3 reads TGTGCCACCAGCAGAGATCTCCCTAGCGGGGGGTACTACAATGAGCAGTTCTTC. Its translation: CATSRDLPSGGYYNEQFF.

The rearrangement links TRBV2 to TRBJ2-6, with 12 bases lining up with TRBD2. Unmatched junction bases numbered 4, after V lost 4 bases and J lost 0 bases. CDR1 is SNHLY, CDR2 FYNNEI, per germline. CDR3 length equals 18 residues. The DNA for the CDR3 is TGTGCCAGCAGTGTTCGGACTAGCGGGATCTCTGGGGCCAACGTCCTGACTTTC. It encodes CASSVRTSGISGANVLTF.

J is TRBJ2-3 and V is TRBV6-5; 9 nucleotides align to TRBD2. The CDR3 extends over 15 amino acids. The V gene's germline CDR1 is MNHEY and CDR2 SVGAGI. V trimming: 8 bases; J trimming: 3 bases; junction bases outside the gene matches: 9. The CDR3 coding sequence is TGTGCCAGCGATGGGACTAGCCAAGGTACAGATACGCAGTATTTT. Amino acid sequence: CASDGTSQGTDTQYF.

The CDR3 DNA is TGTGCCAGCAGCGGACTAGCGGGCGGGGAGCTGTTTTTT. This sequence encodes CASSGLAGGELFF. The chain links TRBV9 to TRBJ2-2; TRBD2 aligns across 10 bases. Germline CDR1 reads SGDLS; CDR2 reads YYNGEE. V lost 3 bases and J lost 7; bases outside the gene matches: 0. This CDR3 region has 13 residues.

This chain uses TRBV6-5 with TRBJ2-2; no clear D gene. The germline CDR1 and CDR2 sequences are MNHEY and SVGAGI. The CDR3 covers 13 residues. The V and J ends lost 7 bases and 5 bases respectively, with 11 bases between them. The chain's CDR3 is CASIWWQTGELFF. The CDR3 bases are TGTGCCAGCATTTGGTGGCAGACCGGGGAGCTGTTTTTT.

The CDR3 loop reads CACRGTVNTEAFF. The CDR3 nucleotides are TGTGCCTGTCGAGGGACAGTCAACACTGAAGCTTTCTTT. The chain couples TRBV30 to TRBJ1-1, with 7 bases that match TRBD1. With 6 bases clipped from V and 2 bases from J, the junction kept 6 bases outside the gene matches. This CDR3 spans 13 amino acids. Germline CDR1 GTSNPN, CDR2 SVGIG (reference sequence).

J is TRBJ2-1 and V is TRBV28; 8 nucleotides agree with TRBD2. The CDR3 is 14 amino acids. After removal of 6 bases from V and 1 base from J, the junction contained 2 bases not matched to a gene. Germline values: CDR1 MDHEN, CDR2 SYDVKM. CDR3 amino acids: CASRPSGSYNEQFF. CDR3 bases: TGTGCCAGCAGGCCTAGCGGGTCCTACAATGAGCAGTTCTTC.

This chain links TRBV11-2 with TRBJ2-1; 7 positions agree with TRBD2. Germline values: CDR1 SGHAT, CDR2 FQNNGV. Germline trimming cut 1 base from V and 5 bases from J; bases unmatched to any gene: 11. The CDR3 length is 17 residues. Written as DNA, the CDR3 is TGTGCCAGCAGCTTAGGGCATAGGGCGGGAGCCCACAATGAGCAGTTCTTC. Protein: CASSLGHRAGAHNEQFF.

This rearrangement joins TRBV19 to TRBJ2-2; maybe TRBD2 (5 bases). V gave up 3 bases and J gave up 5 bases, with 13 bases separating them. The CDR3 is made up of 15 amino acids. Germline V gene lookup returns CDR1 LNHDA and CDR2 SQIVND (reference sequence). The CDR3 spells CASSISEVRTGELFF. The DNA for the CDR3 is TGTGCCAGTAGTATCTCGGAGGTCAGAACCGGGGAGCTGTTTTTT.

The chain combines TRBV2 with TRBJ1-5; TRBD1 matches at 9 bases. CDR1 SNHLY and CDR2 FYNNEI come from the germline V gene. Trimming took 11 bases from V and 5 from J; bases not matched to a gene: 10. CDR3 length: 14 amino acids. CDR3 sequence: CASTGGGIYQPQHF. The CDR3 DNA follows: TGTGCCTCTACAGGGGGCGGGATCTATCAGCCCCAGCATTTT.

Here the CDR3 DNA reads TGTGCCAGCCAGGGTGCGGGGACCGGGGAGCTGTTTTTT. Translating gives CASQGAGTGELFF. V usage is TRBV28 and J usage is TRBJ2-2, with D maybe TRBD2 (6 bases). This CDR3 comprises 13 residues. V lost 8 bases and J lost 5, with 12 bases in between. The germline gives CDR1 MDHEN, CDR2 SYDVKM.

The V and J genes are TRBV6-5 and TRBJ2-7; 7 positions match TRBD1. Germline CDR1 and CDR2: MNHEY and SVGAGI. The CDR3 contains 15 residues. Trimming took 3 bases from V and 3 from J; bases not matched to a gene: 8. Here the CDR3 reads CASSYSLRQGYEQYF. CDR3 nucleotide sequence: TGTGCCAGCAGTTATAGTCTAAGACAGGGCTACGAGCAGTACTTC.